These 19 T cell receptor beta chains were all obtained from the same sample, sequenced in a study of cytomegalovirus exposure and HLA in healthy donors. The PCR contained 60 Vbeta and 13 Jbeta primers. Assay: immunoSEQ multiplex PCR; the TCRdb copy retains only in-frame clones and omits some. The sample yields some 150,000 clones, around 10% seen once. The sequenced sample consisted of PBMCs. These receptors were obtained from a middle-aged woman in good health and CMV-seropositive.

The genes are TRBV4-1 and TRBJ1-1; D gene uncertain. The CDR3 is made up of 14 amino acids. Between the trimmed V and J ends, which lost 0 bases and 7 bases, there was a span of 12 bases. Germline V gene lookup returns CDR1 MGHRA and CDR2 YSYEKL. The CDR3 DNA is TGCGCCAGCAGCCAAGATTTATCGGGAGTTGAAGCTTTCTTT. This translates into CASSQDLSGVEAFF.

In nucleotides, the CDR3 is TGCGCCAGCAGCTTGAGTCTAATGTCCTACGAGCAGTACTTC. This encodes CASSLSLMSYEQYF. This rearrangement joins TRBV5-1 to TRBJ2-7; no reliable D call. The CDR3 runs to 14 residues. The V gene lost 1 base and the J gene lost 1 base, with 9 bases spanning the gap. Germline V gene lookup returns CDR1 SGHRS and CDR2 YFSETQ.

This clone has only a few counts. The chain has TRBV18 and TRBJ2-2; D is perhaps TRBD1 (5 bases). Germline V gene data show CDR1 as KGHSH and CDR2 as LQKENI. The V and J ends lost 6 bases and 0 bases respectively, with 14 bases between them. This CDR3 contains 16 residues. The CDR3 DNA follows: TGTGCCAGCTCTACCACAGGCGTAGCGAACACCGGGGAGCTGTTTTTT. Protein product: CASSTTGVANTGELFF.

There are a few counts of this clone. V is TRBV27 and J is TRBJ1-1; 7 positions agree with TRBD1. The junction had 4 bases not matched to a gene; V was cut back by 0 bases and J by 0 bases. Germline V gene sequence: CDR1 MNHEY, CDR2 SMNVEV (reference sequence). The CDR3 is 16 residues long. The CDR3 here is CASSLSFRGLNTEAFF. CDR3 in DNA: TGTGCCAGCAGTTTATCGTTCAGGGGGTTGAACACTGAAGCTTTCTTT.

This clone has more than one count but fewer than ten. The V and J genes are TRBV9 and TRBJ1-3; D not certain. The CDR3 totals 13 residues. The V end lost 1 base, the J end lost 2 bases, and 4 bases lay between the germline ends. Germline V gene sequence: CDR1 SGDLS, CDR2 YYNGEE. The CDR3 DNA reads TGTGCCAGCAGCGTACAGGCTGGAAACACCATATATTTT. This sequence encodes CASSVQAGNTIYF. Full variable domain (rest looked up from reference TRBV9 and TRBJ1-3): DSGVTQTPKHLITATGQRVTLRCSPRSGDLSVYWYQQSLDQGLQFLIQYYNGEERAKGNILERFSAQQFPDLHSELNLSSLELGDSALYFCASSVQAGNTIYFGEGSWLTVV.

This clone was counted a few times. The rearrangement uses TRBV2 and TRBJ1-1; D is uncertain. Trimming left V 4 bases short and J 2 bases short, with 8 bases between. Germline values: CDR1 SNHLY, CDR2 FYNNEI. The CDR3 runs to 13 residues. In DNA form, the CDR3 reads TGTGCCAGCAGTGGTGAGTCTAACACTGAAGCTTTCTTT. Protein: CASSGESNTEAFF.

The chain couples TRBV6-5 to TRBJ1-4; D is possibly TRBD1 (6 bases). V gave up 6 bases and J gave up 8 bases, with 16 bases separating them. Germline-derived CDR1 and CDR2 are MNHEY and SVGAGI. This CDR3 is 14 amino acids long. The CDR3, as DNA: TGTGCCAGCAGGGACAGCTTAAGGAGGGAAAAACTGTTTTTT. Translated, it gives CASRDSLRREKLFF.

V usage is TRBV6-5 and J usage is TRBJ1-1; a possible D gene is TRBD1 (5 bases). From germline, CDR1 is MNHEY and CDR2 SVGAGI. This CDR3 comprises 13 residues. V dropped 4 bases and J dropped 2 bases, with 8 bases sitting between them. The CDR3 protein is CASSLDSNTEAFF. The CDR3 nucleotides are TGTGCCAGCAGTTTAGACAGTAACACTGAAGCTTTCTTT.

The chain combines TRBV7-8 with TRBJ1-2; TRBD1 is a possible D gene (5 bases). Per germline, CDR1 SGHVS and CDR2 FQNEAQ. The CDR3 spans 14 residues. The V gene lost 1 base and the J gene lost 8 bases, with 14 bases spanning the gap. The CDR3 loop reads CASSLDQGLKGYTF. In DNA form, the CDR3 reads TGTGCCAGCAGCTTAGATCAGGGACTGAAAGGCTACACCTTC.

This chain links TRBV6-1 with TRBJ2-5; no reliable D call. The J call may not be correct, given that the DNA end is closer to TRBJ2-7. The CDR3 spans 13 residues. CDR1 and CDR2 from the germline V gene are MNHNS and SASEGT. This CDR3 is CASSAGFSYEQYF. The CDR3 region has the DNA TGTGCCAGCAGTGCCGGGTTTTCCTACGAGCAGTACTTC.

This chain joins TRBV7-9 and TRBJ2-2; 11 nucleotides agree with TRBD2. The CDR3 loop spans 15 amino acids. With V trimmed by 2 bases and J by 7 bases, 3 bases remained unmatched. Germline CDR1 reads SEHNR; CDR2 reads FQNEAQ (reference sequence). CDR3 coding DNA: TGTGCCAGCAGCTTACGACTAGCGGGGAGCGGGGAGCTGTTTTTT. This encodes CASSLRLAGSGELFF.

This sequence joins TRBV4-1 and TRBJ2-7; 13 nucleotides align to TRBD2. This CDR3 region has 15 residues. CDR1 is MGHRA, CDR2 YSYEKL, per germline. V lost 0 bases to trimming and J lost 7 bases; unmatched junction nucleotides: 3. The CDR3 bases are TGCGCCAGCAGCCAAGAACTAGCGGGGGGGCCAGAGCAGTACTTC. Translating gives CASSQELAGGPEQYF.

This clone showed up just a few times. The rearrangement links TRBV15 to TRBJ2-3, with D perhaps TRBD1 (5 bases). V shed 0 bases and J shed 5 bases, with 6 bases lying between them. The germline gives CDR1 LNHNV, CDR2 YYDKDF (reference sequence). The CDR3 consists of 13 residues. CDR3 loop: CATSRDRGDTQYF. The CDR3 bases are TGTGCCACCAGCAGAGATAGGGGAGATACGCAGTATTTT.

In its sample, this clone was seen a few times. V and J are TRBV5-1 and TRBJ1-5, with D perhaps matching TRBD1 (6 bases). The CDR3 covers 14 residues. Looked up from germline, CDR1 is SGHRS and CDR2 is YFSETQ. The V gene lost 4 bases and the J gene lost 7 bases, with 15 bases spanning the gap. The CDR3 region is CASSPRGSEQPQHF. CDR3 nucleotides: TGCGCCAGCAGCCCCAGGGGTAGTGAGCAGCCCCAGCATTTT.

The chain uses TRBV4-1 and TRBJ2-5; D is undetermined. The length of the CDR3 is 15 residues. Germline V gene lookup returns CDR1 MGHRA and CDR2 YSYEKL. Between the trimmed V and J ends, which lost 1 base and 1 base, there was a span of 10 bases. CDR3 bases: TGCGCCAGCAGCCAAGGCTGGGCAGCCCAAGAGACCCAGTACTTC. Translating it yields CASSQGWAAQETQYF.

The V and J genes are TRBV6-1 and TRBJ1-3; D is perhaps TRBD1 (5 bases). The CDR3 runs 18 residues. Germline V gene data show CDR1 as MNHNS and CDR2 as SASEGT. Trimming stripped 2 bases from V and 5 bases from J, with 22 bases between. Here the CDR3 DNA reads TGTGCCAGCAGTGAAATCATTATGGCCGGCGGACAAAGAAACACCATATATTTT. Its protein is CASSEIIMAGGQRNTIYF.

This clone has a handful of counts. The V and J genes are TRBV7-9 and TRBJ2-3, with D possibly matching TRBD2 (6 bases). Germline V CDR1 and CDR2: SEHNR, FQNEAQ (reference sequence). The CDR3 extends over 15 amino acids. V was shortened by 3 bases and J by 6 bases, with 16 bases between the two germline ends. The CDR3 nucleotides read TGTGCCAGCAGCTTTACTAGCCGGGCAGGGGATACGCAGTATTTT. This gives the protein CASSFTSRAGDTQYF.

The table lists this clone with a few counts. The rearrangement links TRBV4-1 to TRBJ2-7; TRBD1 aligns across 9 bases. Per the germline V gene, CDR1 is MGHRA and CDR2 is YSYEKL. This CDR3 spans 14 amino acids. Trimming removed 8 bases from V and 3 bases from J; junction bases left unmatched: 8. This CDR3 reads CASSTPGQGYEQYF. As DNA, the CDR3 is TGCGCCAGCTCAACCCCGGGACAGGGCTACGAGCAGTACTTC.

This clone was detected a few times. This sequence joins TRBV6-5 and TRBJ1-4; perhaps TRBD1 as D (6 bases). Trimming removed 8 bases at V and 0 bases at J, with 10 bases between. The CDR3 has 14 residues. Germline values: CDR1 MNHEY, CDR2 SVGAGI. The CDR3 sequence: CASGTLATNEKLFF. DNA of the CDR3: TGTGCCAGCGGGACACTTGCAACTAATGAAAAACTGTTTTTT.